The T cell receptor beta chain under discussion was sequenced for a study of T cells in Graves' hyperthyroidism and ophthalmopathy. On the study more broadly: Peripheral blood collection took place at initial diagnosis, before any treatment. Overall study findings and caveats: Researchers found most expanded thyroid clonotypes above 0.001 in blood as well. Before onset, by a median of approximately 6.2 months, the model predicted ophthalmopathy.

This clonotype was seen only once. Its antigen remains unknown. It was RNA transcripts that yielded the amplified TCR beta CDR3 regions. A set of HTBI primers served as the primers for a first-round RT-PCR of the TCR CDR3. TCRdb reanalysed the multiplex PCR reads using MiXCR and keeps one entry per CDR3 protein. The data hold some 800,000 distinct CDR3 sequences, with around 38% observed a single time. The PBMCs were sourced from fresh peripheral blood (around 9.3 ml). The sequence derives from a man younger than 35 with Graves' hyperthyroidism. The sequenced material came from blood.

Written as DNA, the CDR3 is TGTGCCAGCAGACCTCAGGGGGGACTAGCGGGAGAGACCCAGTACTTC. Amino acids: CASRPQGGLAGETQYF. The rearrangement uses TRBV7-6 and TRBJ2-5; 12 bases map to TRBD2. Per the germline V gene, CDR1 is SGHVS and CDR2 is FNYEAQ. The V segment lost 6 bases and the J segment 4 bases; nucleotides outside the gene matches: 9. The CDR3 has 16 residues.